This passage covers 14 T cell receptor beta chains from one sample sequenced in a study of blood T cell repertoires in COVID-19. TCRdb's table, derived via immunoSEQ multiplex PCR, lists solely in-frame clones and lacks some. The top ten clones hold around 0.72% of a sample with fewer than 250,000 clones, more than 85% of them seen once. The sequenced sample consisted of peripheral blood. The origin of the receptors is a man in his forties with acute or convalescent COVID-19.

The chain combines TRBV9 with TRBJ2-1, with 8 bases matching TRBD1. The CDR3 consists of 13 residues. The germline V gene has CDR1 SGDLS and CDR2 YYNGEE. The V and J ends lost 3 bases and 9 bases, in that order; junction bases with no gene match: 5. The CDR3 sequence: CASSADRVGEQFF. For the CDR3, the DNA is TGTGCCAGCAGCGCGGACAGGGTGGGTGAGCAGTTCTTC.

This clone came up once. The chain recombines TRBV6-4 with TRBJ2-1; possible D gene TRBD2, 5 bases. The CDR3 is made up of 15 amino acids. Trimming took off 2 bases at V and 0 bases at J, with 8 bases between the two ends. Germline V CDR1 and CDR2: MRHNA, SNTAGT. The CDR3 nucleotides read TGTGCCAGCAGTGACACGGGGAGCTCCTACAATGAGCAGTTCTTC. It specifies CASSDTGSSYNEQFF.

This clone was recorded only once. CDR3 protein: CASTPNGQGGIDTQYF. CDR3 DNA: TGTGCCAGCACCCCTAACGGACAGGGGGGCATAGATACGCAGTATTTT. The chain joins TRBV2 to TRBJ2-3, with 10 bases lining up with TRBD1. Germline V gives CDR1 SNHLY, CDR2 FYNNEI. The CDR3 loop spans 16 amino acids. The junction had 12 bases not matched to a gene; V was cut back by 7 bases and J by 5 bases.

The chain links TRBV5-1 to TRBJ1-1; 7 bases align to TRBD1. CDR3 size: 14 residues. Germline assignment: CDR1 SGHRS and CDR2 YFSETQ. The V segment lost 4 bases and the J segment 1 base; nucleotides outside the gene matches: 4. The CDR3 DNA reads TGCGCCAGCAGCGTCGGACAGGCGAACACTGAAGCTTTCTTT. It translates to CASSVGQANTEAFF.

The DNA for the CDR3 is TGTGCCAGCAGGTCCACCTACGAGCAGTACTTC. Translated: CASRSTYEQYF. This chain connects TRBV12-3 or TRBV12-4 to TRBJ2-7, with D uncertain. The V end lost 6 bases, the J end lost 2 bases, and 5 bases lay between the germline ends. There are 11 residues in the CDR3.

The chain joins TRBV10-2 to TRBJ1-1, with 8 positions matching TRBD1. The CDR3 consists of 14 residues. The germline V gene has CDR1 WSHSY and CDR2 SAAADI. V lost 2 bases, J lost 1 base, and 0 bases stayed unmatched. The DNA of the CDR3 is TGCGCCAGCAGTGAGGGACAGGGGAACACTGAAGCTTTCTTT. This translates into CASSEGQGNTEAFF.

A remark on this clone: The same CDR3 arises from other DNA sequences in this sample as well. This chain uses TRBV18 with TRBJ2-3; tentatively, D is TRBD2 (5 bases). CDR1 and CDR2 from the germline V gene are KGHSH and LQKENI. The length of the CDR3 is 14 residues. V gave up 4 bases and J gave up 0 bases, with 8 bases separating them. CDR3 loop: CASSRSGSTDTQYF. In nucleotides, the CDR3 is TGTGCCAGCTCACGCAGCGGCAGCACAGATACGCAGTATTTT.

This clone was seen a few times. V usage is TRBV27 and J usage is TRBJ2-2, with D unresolved. CDR1 and CDR2 (germline): MNHEY, SMNVEV (reference sequence). CDR3 length equals 15 residues. Between the trimmed V and J ends, which lost 0 bases and 1 base, there was a span of 6 bases. The CDR3 sequence is CASSLSRWNTGELFF. Here the CDR3 DNA reads TGTGCCAGCAGTTTATCTAGATGGAACACCGGGGAGCTGTTTTTT.

The chain links TRBV27 to TRBJ2-3, with 9 bases that match TRBD1. Germline lookup yields CDR1 MNHEY and CDR2 SMNVEV (reference sequence). With V trimmed by 7 bases and J by 5 bases, 10 bases remained unmatched. This CDR3 comprises 15 residues. The CDR3 nucleotides are TGTGCCAGCACGACCCGGGACAGGGCAGGAGATACGCAGTATTTT. Protein sequence: CASTTRDRAGDTQYF.

V usage is TRBV29-1 and J usage is TRBJ2-5, with a tentative D call TRBD1 (6 bases). Trimming cost V 4 bases and J 5 bases, with 11 bases left between them. CDR3 size: 12 residues. Looked up from germline, CDR1 is SQVTM and CDR2 is ANQGSEA. The CDR3, as DNA: TGCAGCGTTGGAGGGGGTTTGGAGACCCAGTACTTC. Protein sequence: CSVGGGLETQYF.

The chain is built from TRBV7-2 and TRBJ2-3; no clear D. Looked up from germline, CDR1 is SGHTA and CDR2 is FQGNSA. CDR3 size: 16 residues. V lost 1 base and J lost 1, with 12 bases in between. This chain's CDR3 is CASSLVPGSGTDTQYF. The CDR3 nucleotides read TGTGCCAGCAGCTTAGTTCCAGGTTCGGGCACAGATACGCAGTATTTT.

CDR3 nucleotides: TGTGCCAGCAGCCGAAGCGGGGCCGCTTCCTACGAGCAGTACTTC. Its translation is CASSRSGAASYEQYF. V and J are TRBV6-5 and TRBJ2-7; TRBD2 agrees at 7 bases. J lost 1 base, V lost 6 bases, and 9 bases had no gene match. The CDR3 is made up of 15 amino acids. Per germline, CDR1 MNHEY and CDR2 SVGAGI.

This clone has just a few counts. This chain's CDR3 is CASSPGQGSYREAFF. CDR3 bases: TGTGCCAGCTCACCAGGACAGGGGTCTTACCGGGAGGCTTTCTTT. The chain joins TRBV18 to TRBJ1-1; 9 positions agree with TRBD1. J was trimmed by 11 bases and V by 2 bases; bases with no gene match: 12. The CDR3 is made up of 15 amino acids. CDR1 is KGHSH, CDR2 LQKENI, per germline.

J is TRBJ2-7 and V is TRBV24-1, with 10 bases lining up with TRBD1. With 12 bases clipped from V and 5 bases from J, the junction kept 9 bases outside the gene matches. CDR1 and CDR2 from the germline V gene are KGHDR and SFDVKD. There are 13 residues in the CDR3. Here the CDR3 reads CASQGQGSHEQYF. The CDR3 DNA sequence: TGTGCCTCCCAGGGACAGGGGTCCCACGAGCAGTACTTC.